A selection of T cell receptor beta chains follows, all from one sample in a study of Ad26.COV2.S vaccination and SARS-CoV-2 variants. Some clones are missing from TCRdb's copy, which holds only in-frame ones; the method was immunoSEQ multiplex PCR. The sample lists about 440,000 clones, about 90% occurring once. Here the sequenced sample was peripheral blood, taken in a trial of Ad26.COV2.S vaccine versus placebo. Receptors were obtained from a person between 18 and 65 years old who received the Ad26.COV2.S COVID-19 vaccine or a placebo. CDR3s include the opening cysteine and the closing phenylalanine or tryptophan. Expanded clones are given a class, and other clones once, few, many or no size at all.

j_gene	abundance	len	v_gene	CDR3aa
TRBJ2-7	NA	14	TRBV3-1/TRBV3-2	CASSHTGSSYEQYF
TRBJ1-1	once	14	TRBV5-4	CASSLDVGSTEAFF
TRBJ1-6	NA	15	TRBV2	CASSEERGGNSPLHF
TRBJ2-1	NA	15	TRBV18	CASSPGLEGYNEQFF
TRBJ2-3	NA	13	TRBV24-1	CATSVAGSDTQYF
TRBJ2-7	NA	13	TRBV5-6	CASSPRTSYEQYF
TRBJ2-3	many	14	TRBV6-4	CASSASTGSDTQYF
TRBJ2-7	NA	16	TRBV7-6	CASSKQGQVFAYEQYF
TRBJ2-6	NA	20	TRBV5-1	CASSHSGLRTGASGANVLTF
TRBJ1-1	NA	15	TRBV5-1	CASSTLPTGNTEAFF
TRBJ2-6	NA	15	TRBV9	CASSGLSSGANVLTF
TRBJ2-5	once	14	TRBV7-9	CASSQSTGEETQYF
TRBJ2-7	NA	13	TRBV28	CASDNLGRYEQYF
TRBJ1-1	NA	17	TRBV24-1	CATSDLGNRARNTEAFF
TRBJ2-1	NA	13	TRBV9	CASSARPSGQQFF
TRBJ2-7	few	13	TRBV2	CASKTSDSYEQYF
TRBJ2-7	NA	17	TRBV5-4	CASSLEFTRDFSYEQYF
TRBJ2-7	NA	17	TRBV4-3	CASSPSSSGSGGYEQYF
TRBJ2-7	NA	16	TRBV6-2/TRBV6-3	CASTPNTGGLVHEQYF
TRBJ1-1	NA	18	TRBV19	CASSIRVVLWGANTEAFF
TRBJ1-6	NA	14	TRBV28	CASRGGSYNSPLHF
TRBJ2-5	NA	17	TRBV11-2	CASSLGRGRKLQETQYF
TRBJ2-5	NA	15	TRBV5-1	CASSLNRGNLETQYF
TRBJ2-2	NA	15	TRBV29-1	CSVGPSGTGAGELFF
TRBJ2-7	NA	15	TRBV6-2/TRBV6-3	CASSYSRSETYEQYF
TRBJ2-7	NA	12	TRBV29-1	CSVEEESYEQYF
TRBJ2-1	NA	15	TRBV7-9	CASSAASDQYNEQFF
TRBJ2-5	NA	15	TRBV13	CASSLAGVGLGTQYF
TRBJ2-5	NA	13	TRBV5-8	CASSIDRGDTQYF
TRBJ1-2	NA	14	TRBV7-3	CASSSDGSGYGYTF
TRBJ2-1	NA	15	TRBV30	CAWSLRRFPYNEQFF